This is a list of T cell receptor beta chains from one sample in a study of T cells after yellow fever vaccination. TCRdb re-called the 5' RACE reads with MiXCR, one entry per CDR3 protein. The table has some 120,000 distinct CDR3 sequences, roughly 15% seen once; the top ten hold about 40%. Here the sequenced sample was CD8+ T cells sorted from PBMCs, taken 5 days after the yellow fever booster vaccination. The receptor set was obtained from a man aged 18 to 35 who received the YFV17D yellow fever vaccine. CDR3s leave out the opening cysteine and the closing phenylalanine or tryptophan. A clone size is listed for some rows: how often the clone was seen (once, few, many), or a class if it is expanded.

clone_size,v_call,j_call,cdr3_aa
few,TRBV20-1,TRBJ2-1,SARDFLVGEGQF
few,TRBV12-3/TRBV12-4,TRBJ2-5,ASSMGLVNQETQY
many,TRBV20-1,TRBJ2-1,SARDRDAYNEQF
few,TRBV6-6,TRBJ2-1,ASSYSGGGEQF
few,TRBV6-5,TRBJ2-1,ASSRKLAGDDNEQF
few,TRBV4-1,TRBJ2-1,ASSKTGANSYNEQF
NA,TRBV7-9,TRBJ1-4,ASSSRQGIEEKLF
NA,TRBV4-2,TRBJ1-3,ASSQEEFLSGNTIY
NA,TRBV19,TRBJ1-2,ASRARGGYGYT
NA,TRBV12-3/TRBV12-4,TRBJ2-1,ASSTGLPAYNEQF
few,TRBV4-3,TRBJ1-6,ASSRYIPPGGYNSPLH
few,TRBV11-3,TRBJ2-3,ASSLGGSLGPTDTQY
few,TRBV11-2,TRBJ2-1,ASSSDQGYNEQF
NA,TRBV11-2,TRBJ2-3,ASSDHPGPDTQY
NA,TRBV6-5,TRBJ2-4,ASRTGGNIQY
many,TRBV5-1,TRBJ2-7,ASSLVEGYYEQY
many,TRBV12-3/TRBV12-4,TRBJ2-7,ASMVGGTYEQY
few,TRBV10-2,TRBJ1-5,ASRPGQLNQPQH
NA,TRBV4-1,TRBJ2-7,ASSQVSYYEQY
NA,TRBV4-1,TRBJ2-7,ASSQGLAGYEQY
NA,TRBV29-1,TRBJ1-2,SVGTIYGYT
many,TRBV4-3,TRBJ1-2,ASSPGQTPNYGYT
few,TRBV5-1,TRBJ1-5,ASSLGQGLQPQH
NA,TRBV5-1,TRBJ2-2,ASSFFGQGGTGELF
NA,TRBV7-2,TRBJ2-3,ASSLVAMDTQY
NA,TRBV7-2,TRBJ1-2,ASSWGGQGNYGYT
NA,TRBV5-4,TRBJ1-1,ASRDRWNTEAF
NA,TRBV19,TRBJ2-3,ASRPGLAEGDTQY
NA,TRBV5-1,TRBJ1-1,ASSGGQQNTEAF
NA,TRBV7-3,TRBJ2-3,ASSLTGAGADTQY
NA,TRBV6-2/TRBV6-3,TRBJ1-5,ASSYTAGFNQPQH
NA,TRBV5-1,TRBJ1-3,ASSWTGGSGNTIY
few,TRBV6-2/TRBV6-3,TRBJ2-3,ASTQGGLDTQY
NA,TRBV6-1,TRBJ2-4,ASSEARGEIAKNIRY
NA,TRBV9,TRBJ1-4,ASSVEPGDEKLF
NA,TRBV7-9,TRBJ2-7,ASSPRDKFFYEQY
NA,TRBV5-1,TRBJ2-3,ASSLELPTRDTQY
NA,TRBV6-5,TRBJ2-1,ASSPGLASNEQF
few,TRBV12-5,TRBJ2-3,ASGAGDYTQY
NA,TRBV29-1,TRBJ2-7,SAYLAGDPYEQY
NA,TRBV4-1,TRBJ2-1,ASSERRQGAYNEQF
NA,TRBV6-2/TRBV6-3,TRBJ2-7,ASSDLLDEQY
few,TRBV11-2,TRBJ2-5,ASSIAQETQY